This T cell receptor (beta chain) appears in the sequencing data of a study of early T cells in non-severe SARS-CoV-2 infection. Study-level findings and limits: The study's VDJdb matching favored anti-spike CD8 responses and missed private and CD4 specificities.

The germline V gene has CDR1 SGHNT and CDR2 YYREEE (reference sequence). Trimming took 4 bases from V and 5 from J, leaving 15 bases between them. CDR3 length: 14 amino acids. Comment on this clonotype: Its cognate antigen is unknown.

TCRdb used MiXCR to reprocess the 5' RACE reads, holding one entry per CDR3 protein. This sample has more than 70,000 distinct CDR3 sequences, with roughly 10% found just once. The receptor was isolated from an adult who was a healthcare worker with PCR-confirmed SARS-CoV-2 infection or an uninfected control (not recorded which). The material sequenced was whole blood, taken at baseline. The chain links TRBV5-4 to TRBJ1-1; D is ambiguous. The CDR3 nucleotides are TGTGCCAGCAGCCGGGTCGGCCCGGGAACTGAAGCTTTCTTT. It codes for CASSRVGPGTEAFF.